This TCR beta chain stems from a study of blood T cell repertoires in COVID-19. The germline V gene has CDR1 MNHEY and CDR2 SVGAGI. V lost 5 bases and J 0 bases, leaving 13 bases between the germline ends. This CDR3 has 15 residues. Libraries were prepared by immunoSEQ multiplex PCR; TCRdb keeps only in-frame clonotypes and omits some of them. This sample carries 170,000 or so clones, approximately 78% of them seen once, and the ten largest clones take around a sixth. The chain joins TRBV6-5 to TRBJ1-1; weak D call: TRBD1 (6 bases). The source material was PBMCs or T cells enriched from blood (not recorded which). The TCR originated in a woman between 50 and 59 years old who had recovered from COVID-19. CDR3 coding DNA: TGTGCCAGCAGTACTCCAACAGGGCTGAACACTGAAGCTTTCTTT. It translates to CASSTPTGLNTEAFF.